This TCR beta chain was observed in a study of blood T cell repertoires in COVID-19 (TCRdb year 2020). Background for the entire study: Collaborator samples came from the United States, Italy and Spain and covered acute and convalescent phases of COVID-19. The material from the prospective study consisted of cDNA or gDNA derived from T cells, B-cell-depleted T cells, or PBMCs. The dataset comprised deeply sampled blood TCRbeta repertoires from subjects exposed to, actively infected with, or recovered from COVID-19. The repertoires were made available in a free public database intended to serve as a resource for research on the immune response to SARS-CoV-2. The samples were drawn from two sources: the first 160 participants of the ongoing ImmuneRACE study, and 1,000 to 1,500 subjects contributed by 6 global collaborators. A de-identified subject ID, COVID-19 status, age in years and sex were almost always included in the sample metadata. HLA class I and class II types, where available, came from metadata supplied by the sample provider rather than from assay-based typing.

TCRbeta CDR3 regions were amplified from genomic DNA by means of the immunoSEQ Assay, a bias-controlled multiplex PCR. As for the original processing: The number of nucleated cells in each sample was estimated from the amplification of reference gene primers within the assay. To quantify the absolute abundance of each unique TCRbeta CDR3 rearrangement, sequence reads were collapsed and filtered. Productive Simpson clonality was computed per sample as the square root of Simpson's diversity index over productive rearrangements. Drawn from immuneACCESS, this table holds only the in-frame rearrangements with V and J called that TCRdb kept. Clones are partly lost; checked studies trace under half to an unresolved V gene and leave the rest unexplained. That table is the source of V, J and clone size, and D and trimming were worked out from the DNA. A total of roughly 200,000 clones appear in this sample, approximately 81% of them only once. The ten largest make up roughly 7.9% of the sample.

Per the germline V gene, KGHSH is the CDR1 and LQKENI is the CDR2. The CDR3 covers 19 residues, taking in both the cysteine and the phenylalanine. This entry keeps only the CDR3 DNA: 57 bases, framed from base 1. Here V drops 1 base and J drops 7 bases, and the junction holds 13 bases not matched to any gene. Whole blood was collected in K2EDTA tubes by collaborating institutions according to the institutions' own protocols. Collaborator samples were shipped for TCRbeta analysis as frozen whole blood, isolated PBMCs, or DNA extracted from either sample type. Summary of the overall study and its limitations: The quantity of clinical and demographic metadata differed by source and by participant and was supplied without curation.

Regarding this clone: There is no known antigen for this receptor. Base qualities were left out, and no much larger clone turns up one base away.

The specimen sequenced was peripheral blood. Recombination joined TRBV18 with TRBJ2-1; 13 central bases correspond to TRBD2. The receptor comes from a woman older than 75 with acute or convalescent COVID-19. The sequenced DNA is TGTGCCAGCTCACCACTTACCCTACTAGCGGGAGGGCCGAGGAATGAGCAGTTCTTC. Translated, this gives CASSPLTLLAGGPRNEQFF.